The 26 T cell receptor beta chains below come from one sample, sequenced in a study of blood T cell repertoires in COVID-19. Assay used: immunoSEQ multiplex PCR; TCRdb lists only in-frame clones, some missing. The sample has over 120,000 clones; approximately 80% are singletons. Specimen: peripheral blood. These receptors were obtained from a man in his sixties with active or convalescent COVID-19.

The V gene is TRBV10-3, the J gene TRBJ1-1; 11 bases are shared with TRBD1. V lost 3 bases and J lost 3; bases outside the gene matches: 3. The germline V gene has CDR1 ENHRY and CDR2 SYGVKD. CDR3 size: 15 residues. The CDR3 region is CAISDLGQGDTEAFF. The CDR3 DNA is TGTGCCATCAGTGATTTGGGACAGGGGGACACTGAAGCTTTCTTT.

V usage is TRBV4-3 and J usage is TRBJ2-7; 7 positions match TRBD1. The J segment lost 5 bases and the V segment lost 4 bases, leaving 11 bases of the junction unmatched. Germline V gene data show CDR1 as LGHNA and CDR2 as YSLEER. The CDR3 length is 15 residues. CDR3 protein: CASSLWDREYDEQYV. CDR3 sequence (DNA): TGCGCCAGCAGCCTATGGGACAGAGAATACGACGAGCAGTACGTC.

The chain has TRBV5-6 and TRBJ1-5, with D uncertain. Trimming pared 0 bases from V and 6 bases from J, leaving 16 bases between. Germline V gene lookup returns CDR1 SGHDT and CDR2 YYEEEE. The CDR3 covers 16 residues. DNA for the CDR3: TGTGCCAGCAGCTTGGGAGGAGAGGGAGTTGCTCAGCCCCAGCATTTT. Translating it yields CASSLGGEGVAQPQHF.

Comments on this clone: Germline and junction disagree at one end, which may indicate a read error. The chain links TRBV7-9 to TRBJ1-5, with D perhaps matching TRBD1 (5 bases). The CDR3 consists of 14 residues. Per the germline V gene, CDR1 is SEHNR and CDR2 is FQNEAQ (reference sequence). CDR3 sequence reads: CASSPGGDPRVQYF. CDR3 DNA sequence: TGTGCCAGCAGCCCCGGTGGAGACCCCAGGGTTCAATATTTT.

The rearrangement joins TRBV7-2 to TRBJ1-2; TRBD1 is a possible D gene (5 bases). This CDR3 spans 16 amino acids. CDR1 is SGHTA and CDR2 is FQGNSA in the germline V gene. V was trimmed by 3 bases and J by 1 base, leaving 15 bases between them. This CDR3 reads CASSLSHRISNYGYTF. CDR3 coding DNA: TGTGCCAGCAGCTTGAGCCACAGGATAAGTAACTATGGCTACACCTTC.

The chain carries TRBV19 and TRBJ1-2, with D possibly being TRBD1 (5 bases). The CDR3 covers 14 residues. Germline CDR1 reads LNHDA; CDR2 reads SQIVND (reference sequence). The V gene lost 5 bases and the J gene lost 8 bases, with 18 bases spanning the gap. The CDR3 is CASSRGGTNRGYTF. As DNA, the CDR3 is TGTGCCAGTAGTCGGGGAGGGACCAACCGGGGCTACACCTTC.

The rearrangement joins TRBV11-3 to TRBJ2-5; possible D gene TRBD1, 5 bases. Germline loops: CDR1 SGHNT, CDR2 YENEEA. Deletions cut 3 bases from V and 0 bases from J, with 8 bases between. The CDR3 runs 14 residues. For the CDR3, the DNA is TGTGCCAGCAGCTTTCCGACAGACCAAGAGACCCAGTACTTC. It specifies CASSFPTDQETQYF.

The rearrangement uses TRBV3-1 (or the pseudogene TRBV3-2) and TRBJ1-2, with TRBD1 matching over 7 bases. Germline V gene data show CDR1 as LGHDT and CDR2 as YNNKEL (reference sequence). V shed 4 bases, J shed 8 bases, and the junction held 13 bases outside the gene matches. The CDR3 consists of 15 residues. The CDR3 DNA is TGTGCCAGCAGCCGCACACAGGGGACGTCGAAAGGCTACACCTTC. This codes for CASSRTQGTSKGYTF.

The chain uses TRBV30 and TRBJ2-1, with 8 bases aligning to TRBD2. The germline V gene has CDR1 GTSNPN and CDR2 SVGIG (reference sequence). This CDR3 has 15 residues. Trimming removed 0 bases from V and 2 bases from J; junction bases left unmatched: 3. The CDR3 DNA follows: TGTGCCTGGAGTGTTGCGGGGGGCCCCTACAATGAGCAGTTCTTC. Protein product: CAWSVAGGPYNEQFF.

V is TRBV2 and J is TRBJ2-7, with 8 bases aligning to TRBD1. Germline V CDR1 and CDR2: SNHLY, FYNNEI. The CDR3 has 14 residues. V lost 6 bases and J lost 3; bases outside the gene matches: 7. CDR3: CASRKDRAIYEQYF. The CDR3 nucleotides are TGTGCCAGCAGAAAGGACAGGGCGATCTACGAGCAGTACTTC.

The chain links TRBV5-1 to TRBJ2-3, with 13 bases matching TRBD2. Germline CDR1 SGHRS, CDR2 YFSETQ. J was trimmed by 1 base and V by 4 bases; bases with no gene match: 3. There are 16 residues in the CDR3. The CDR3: CASSQGLAGGTDTQYF. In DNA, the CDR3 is TGCGCCAGCAGCCAAGGACTAGCGGGGGGCACAGATACGCAGTATTTT. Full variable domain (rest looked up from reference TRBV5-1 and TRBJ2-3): KAGVTQTPRYLIKTRGQQVTLSCSPISGHRSVSWYQQTPGQGLQFLFEYFSETQRNKGNFPGRFSGRQFSNSRSEMNVSTLELGDSALYLCASSQGLAGGTDTQYFGPGTRLTVL.

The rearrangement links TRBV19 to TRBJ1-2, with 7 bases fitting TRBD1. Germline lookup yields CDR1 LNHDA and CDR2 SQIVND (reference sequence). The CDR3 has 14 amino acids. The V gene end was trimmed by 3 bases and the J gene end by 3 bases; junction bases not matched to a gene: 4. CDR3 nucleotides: TGTGCCAGTAGTATGGAGGGACAGTACTATGGCTACACCTTC. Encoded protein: CASSMEGQYYGYTF.

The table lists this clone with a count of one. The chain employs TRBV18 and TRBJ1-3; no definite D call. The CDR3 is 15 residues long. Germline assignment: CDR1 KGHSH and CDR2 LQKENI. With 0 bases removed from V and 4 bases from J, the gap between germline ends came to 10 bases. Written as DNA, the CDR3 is TGTGCCAGCTCACCACCGAGGGCGCAAGGAAACACCATATATTTT. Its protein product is CASSPPRAQGNTIYF.

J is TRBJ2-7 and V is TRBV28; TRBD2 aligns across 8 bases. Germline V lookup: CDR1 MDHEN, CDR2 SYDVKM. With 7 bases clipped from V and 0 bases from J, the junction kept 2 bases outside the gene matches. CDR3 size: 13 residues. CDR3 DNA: TGTGCCAGCAAAGCGGGGGTCTCCTACGAGCAGTACTTC. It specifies CASKAGVSYEQYF.

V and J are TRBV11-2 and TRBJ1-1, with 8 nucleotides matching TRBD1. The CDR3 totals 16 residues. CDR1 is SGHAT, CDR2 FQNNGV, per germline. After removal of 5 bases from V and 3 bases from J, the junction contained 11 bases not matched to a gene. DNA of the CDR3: TGTGCCAGCAGCCCTAGGACAGGGCGAGGGGACACTGAAGCTTTCTTT. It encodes CASSPRTGRGDTEAFF.

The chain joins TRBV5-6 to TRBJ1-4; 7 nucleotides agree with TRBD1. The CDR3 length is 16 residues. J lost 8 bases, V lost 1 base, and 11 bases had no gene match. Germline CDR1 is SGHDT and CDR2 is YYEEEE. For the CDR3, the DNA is TGTGCCAGCAGCTTGCGGATCACAGGGGTCTCCGAAAAACTGTTTTTT. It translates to CASSLRITGVSEKLFF.

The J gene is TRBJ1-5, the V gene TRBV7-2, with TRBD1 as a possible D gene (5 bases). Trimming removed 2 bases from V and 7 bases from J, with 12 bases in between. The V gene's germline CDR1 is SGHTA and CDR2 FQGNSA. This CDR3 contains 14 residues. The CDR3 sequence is CASSLQGGRQPQHF. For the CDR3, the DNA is TGTGCCAGCAGCTTACAGGGTGGGAGGCAGCCCCAGCATTTT.

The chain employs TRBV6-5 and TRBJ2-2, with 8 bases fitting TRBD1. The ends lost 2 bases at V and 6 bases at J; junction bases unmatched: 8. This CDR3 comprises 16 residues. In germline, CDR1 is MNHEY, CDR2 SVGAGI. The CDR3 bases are TGTGCCAGCAGTTACAAGGCAGGGGGCTCGGCCGGGGAGCTGTTTTTT. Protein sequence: CASSYKAGGSAGELFF.

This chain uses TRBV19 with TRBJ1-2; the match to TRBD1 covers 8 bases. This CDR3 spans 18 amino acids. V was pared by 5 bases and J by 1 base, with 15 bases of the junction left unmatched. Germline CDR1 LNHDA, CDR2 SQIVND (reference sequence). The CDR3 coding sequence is TGTGCCAGTAGTGTTCTATGGACAGGGCTCCCTATTAACTATGGCTACACCTTC. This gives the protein CASSVLWTGLPINYGYTF.

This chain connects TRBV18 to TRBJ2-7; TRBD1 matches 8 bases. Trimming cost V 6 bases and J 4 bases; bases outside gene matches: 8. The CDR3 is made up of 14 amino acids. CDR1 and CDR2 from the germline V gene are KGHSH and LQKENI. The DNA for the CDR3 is TGTGCCAGCTCTAAGACGACAGGGGAGTACGAGCAGTACTTC. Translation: CASSKTTGEYEQYF. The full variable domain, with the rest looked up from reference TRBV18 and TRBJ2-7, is NAGVMQNPRHLVRRRGQEARLRCSPMKGHSHVYWYRQLPEEGLKFMVYLQKENIIDESGMPKERFSAEFPKEGPSILRIQQVVRGDSAAYFCASSKTTGEYEQYFGPGTRLTVT.

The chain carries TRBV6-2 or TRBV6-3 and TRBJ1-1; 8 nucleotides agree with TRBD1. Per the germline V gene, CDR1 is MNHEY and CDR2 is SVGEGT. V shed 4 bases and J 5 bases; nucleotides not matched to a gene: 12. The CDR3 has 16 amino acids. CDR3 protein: CASSSHNRGEGTEAFF. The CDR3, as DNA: TGTGCCAGCAGTTCCCACAACAGGGGGGAAGGAACTGAAGCTTTCTTT.

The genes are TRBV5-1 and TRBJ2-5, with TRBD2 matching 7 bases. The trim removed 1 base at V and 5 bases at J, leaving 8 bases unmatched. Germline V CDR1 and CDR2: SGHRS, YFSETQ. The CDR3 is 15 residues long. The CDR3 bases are TGCGCCAGCAGCTTGTCTCGCGGGGGTCGGGAGACCCAGTACTTC. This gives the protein CASSLSRGGRETQYF.

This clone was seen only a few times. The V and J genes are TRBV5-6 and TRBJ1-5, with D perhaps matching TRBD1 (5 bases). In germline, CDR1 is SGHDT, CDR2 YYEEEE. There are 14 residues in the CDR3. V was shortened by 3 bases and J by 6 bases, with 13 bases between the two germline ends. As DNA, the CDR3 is TGTGCCAGCAGCTCTCAGGGTGGCCGTCAGCCCCAGCATTTT. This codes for CASSSQGGRQPQHF.

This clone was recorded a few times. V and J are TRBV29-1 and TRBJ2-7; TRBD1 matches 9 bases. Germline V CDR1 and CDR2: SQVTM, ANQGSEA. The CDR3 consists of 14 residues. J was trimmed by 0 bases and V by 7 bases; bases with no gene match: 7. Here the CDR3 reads CSALPGQGSYEQYF. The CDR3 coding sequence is TGCAGCGCACTACCGGGACAGGGCTCCTACGAGCAGTACTTC.

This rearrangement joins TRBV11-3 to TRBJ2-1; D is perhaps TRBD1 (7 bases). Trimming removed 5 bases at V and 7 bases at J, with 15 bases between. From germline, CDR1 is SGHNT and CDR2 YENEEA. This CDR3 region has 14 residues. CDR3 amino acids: CASSHAGQRNEQFF. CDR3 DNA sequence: TGTGCCAGCAGCCATGCGGGACAGAGGAATGAGCAGTTCTTC.

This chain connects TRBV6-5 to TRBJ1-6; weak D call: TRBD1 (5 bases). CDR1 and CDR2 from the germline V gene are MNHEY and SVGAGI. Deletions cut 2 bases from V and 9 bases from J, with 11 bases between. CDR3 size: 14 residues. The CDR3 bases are TGTGCCAGCAGTTACGAGGACACGAGTTCACCCCTCCACTTT. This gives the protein CASSYEDTSSPLHF.